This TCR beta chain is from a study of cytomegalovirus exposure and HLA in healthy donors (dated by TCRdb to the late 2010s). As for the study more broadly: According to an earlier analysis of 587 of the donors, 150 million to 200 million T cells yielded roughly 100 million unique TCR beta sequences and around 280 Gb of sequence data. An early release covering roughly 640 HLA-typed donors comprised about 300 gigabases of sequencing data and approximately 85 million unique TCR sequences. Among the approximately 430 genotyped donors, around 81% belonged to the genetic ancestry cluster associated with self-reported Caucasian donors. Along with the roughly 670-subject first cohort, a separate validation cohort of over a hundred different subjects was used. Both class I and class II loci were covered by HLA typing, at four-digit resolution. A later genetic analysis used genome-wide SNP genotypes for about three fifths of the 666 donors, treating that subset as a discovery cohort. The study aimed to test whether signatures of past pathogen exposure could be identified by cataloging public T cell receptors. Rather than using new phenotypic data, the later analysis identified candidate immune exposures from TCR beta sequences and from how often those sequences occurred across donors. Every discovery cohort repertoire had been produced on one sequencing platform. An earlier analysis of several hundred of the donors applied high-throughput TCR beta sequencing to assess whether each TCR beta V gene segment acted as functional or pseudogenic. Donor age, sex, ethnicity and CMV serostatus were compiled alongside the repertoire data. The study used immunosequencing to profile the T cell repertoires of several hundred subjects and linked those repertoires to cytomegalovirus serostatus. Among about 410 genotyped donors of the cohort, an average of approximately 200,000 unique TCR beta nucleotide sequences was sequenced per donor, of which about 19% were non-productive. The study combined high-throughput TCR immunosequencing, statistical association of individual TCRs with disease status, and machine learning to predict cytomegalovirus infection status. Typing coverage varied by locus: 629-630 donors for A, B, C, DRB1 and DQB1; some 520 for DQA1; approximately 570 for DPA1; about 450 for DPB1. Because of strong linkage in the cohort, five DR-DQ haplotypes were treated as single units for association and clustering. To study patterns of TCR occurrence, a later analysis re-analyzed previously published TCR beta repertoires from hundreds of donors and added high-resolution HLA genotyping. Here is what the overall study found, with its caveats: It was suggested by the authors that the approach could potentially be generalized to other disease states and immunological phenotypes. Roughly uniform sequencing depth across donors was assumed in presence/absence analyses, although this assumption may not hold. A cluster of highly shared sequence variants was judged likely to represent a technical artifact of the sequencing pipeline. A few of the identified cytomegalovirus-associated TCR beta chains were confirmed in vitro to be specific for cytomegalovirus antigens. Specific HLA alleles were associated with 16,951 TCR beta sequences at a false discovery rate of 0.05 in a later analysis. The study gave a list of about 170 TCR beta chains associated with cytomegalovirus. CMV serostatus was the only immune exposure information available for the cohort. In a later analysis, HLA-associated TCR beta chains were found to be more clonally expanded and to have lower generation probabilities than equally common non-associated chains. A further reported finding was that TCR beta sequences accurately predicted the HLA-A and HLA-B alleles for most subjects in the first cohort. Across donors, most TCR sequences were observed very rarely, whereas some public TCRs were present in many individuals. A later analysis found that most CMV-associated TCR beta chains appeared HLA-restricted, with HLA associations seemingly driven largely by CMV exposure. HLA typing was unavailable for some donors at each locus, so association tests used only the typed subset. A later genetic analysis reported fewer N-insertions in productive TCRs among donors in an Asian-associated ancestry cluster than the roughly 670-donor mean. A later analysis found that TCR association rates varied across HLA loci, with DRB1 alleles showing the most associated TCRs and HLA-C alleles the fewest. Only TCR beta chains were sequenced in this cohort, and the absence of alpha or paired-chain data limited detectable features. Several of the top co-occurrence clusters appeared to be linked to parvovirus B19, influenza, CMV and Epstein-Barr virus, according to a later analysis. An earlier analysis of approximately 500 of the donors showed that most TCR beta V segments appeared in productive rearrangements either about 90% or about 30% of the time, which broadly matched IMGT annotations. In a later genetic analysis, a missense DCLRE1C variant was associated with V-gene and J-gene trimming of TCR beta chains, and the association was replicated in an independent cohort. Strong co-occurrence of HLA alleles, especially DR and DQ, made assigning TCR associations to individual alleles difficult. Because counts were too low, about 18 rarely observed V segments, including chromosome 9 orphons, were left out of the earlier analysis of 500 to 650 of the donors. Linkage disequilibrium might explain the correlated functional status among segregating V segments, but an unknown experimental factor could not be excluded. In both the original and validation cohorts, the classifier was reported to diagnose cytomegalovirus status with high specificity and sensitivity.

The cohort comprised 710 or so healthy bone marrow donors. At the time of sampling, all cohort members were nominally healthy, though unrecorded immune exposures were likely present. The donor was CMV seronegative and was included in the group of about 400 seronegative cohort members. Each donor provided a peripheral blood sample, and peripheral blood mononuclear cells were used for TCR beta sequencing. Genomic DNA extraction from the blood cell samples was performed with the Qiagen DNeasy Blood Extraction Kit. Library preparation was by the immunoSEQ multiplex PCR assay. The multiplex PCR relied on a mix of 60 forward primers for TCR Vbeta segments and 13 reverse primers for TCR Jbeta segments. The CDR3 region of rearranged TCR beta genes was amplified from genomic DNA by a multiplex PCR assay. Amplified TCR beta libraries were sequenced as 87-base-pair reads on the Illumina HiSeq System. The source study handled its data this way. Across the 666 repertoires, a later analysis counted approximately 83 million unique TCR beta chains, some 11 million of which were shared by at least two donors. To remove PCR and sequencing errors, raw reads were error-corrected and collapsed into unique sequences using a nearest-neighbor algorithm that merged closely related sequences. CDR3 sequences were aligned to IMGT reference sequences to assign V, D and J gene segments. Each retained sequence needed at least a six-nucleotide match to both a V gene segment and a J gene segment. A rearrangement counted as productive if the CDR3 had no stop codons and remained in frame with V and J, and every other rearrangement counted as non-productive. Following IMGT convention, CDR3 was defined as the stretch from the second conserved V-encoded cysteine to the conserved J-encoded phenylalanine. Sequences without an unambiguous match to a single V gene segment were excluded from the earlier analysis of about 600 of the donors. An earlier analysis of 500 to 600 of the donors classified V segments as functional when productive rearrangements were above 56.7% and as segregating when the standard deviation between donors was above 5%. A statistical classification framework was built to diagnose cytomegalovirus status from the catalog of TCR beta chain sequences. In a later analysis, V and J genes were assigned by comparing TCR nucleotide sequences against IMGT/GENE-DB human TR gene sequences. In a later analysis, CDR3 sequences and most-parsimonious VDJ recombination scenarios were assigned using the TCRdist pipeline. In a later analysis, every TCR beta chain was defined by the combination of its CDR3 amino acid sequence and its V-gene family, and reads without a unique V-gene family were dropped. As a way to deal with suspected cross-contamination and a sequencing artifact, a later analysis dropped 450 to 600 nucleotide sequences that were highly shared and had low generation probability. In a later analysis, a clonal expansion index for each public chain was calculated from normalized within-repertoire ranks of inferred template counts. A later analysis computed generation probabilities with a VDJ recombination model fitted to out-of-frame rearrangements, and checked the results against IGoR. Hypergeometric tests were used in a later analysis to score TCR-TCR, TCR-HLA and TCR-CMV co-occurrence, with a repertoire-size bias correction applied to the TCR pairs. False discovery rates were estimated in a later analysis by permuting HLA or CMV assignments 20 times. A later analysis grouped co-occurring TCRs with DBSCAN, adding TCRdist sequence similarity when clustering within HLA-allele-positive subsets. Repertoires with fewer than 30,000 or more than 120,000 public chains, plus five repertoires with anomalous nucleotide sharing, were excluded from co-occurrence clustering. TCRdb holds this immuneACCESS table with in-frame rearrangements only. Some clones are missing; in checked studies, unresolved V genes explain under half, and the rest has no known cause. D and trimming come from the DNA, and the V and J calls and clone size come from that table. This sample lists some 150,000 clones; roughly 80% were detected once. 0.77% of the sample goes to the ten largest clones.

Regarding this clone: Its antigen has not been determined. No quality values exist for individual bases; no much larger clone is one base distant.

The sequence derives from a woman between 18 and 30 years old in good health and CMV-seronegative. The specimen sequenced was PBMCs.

The CDR3 region reads CASSLTVGTRTSYEQYF. The nucleotide sequence reads as follows: TGTGCCAGCAGCTTGACCGTCGGGACTAGGACCTCCTACGAGCAGTACTTC. The chain is assembled from TRBV5-8 and TRBJ2-7; 8 bases in the middle match TRBD2. CDR1 and CDR2 are read off the germline V gene as SGHTS and YDEGEE. Germline trimming: 1 base from V, 0 bases from J; junction bases outside gene matches: 9. Its CDR3 holds 17 amino acids, cysteine through phenylalanine. Just CDR3 DNA is preserved here, 51 bases in frame from base 1.